The entry below describes one T cell receptor beta chain. What it recognizes is unknown. Sequence at one end of the junction differs from germline and may be a read error. This entry is derived from a study of early T cells in non-severe SARS-CoV-2 infection. Overall study: Sequencing input comprised bulk RNA from unsorted whole blood; chain pairing was not available. Study results and limitations: VDJdb-based matching was biased toward anti-spike CD8 responses and missed private and CD4 specificities.

Per germline, CDR1 SGHTA and CDR2 FQGNSA. The CDR3 covers 14 residues. In the library, individual cDNA molecules carried attached unique molecular identifiers. TCRdb reprocessed the 5' RACE reads with MiXCR, giving one entry per CDR3 protein. The sample comprises about 83,000 distinct CDR3 sequences, roughly 13% of which are singletons, and approximately 1.3% rests with the top ten. The sample comprised whole blood. This chain connects TRBV7-2 to TRBJ2-4; 8 positions match TRBD2. This clonotype was obtained from an adult who was a healthcare worker with PCR-confirmed SARS-CoV-2 infection or an uninfected control (not recorded which). CDR3 loop: CASSLAGGLESGHF. The CDR3 DNA is TGTGCCAGCAGCTTAGCGGGGGGACTAGAGTCGGGGCACTTC.